Detailed here is one T cell receptor beta chain. With 2 bases removed from V and 10 bases from J, the gap between germline ends came to 14 bases. The germline CDR1 and CDR2 sequences are MNHEY and SVGAGI. There are 13 residues in the CDR3. Profiled with immunoSEQ multiplex PCR; TCRdb holds only in-frame clones, not every one. The table lists 150,000 or so clones, approximately 85% of them singletons. These data originate in a study of T cell responses to AZD1222 COVID-19 vaccine. This chain uses TRBV6-5 with TRBJ1-1; unclear D gene. The sample here was peripheral blood, taken on day 0 of MenACWY control vaccination. The TCR comes from an adult in good health. CDR3 sequence: CASSYQTNLPAFF. The CDR3 DNA reads TGTGCCAGCAGTTACCAAACCAATCTGCCAGCTTTCTTT.